This is a list of T cell receptor beta chains from one sample in a study of CD8+ T cells in alopecia areata. Using immunoSEQ multiplex PCR, the repertoire was profiled, and TCRdb retains in-frame clones only, with some absent. The table lists roughly 200,000 clones, roughly three fifths of them singletons. This specimen consisted of CD4+ T cells sorted from blood, obtained at week 4, from a patient treated with tofacitinib. Receptors originate from a human donor with alopecia areata. Both conserved end residues are part of each CDR3. The D gene is left open where the match is weak. Where a row states a size, it is once, few, many or the class of an expanded clone; other rows omit it.

cdr3_aa cdr3_nt v_call clone_size cdr3_length d_call j_call
CACGQAGETQYF TGTGCCTGTGGACAGGCAGGGGAGACCCAGTACTTC TRBV30 . 12 TRBD1 TRBJ2-5
CASSYSTRTPQETQYF TGTGCCAGCAGTTACTCGACCAGGACACCCCAAGAGACCCAGTACTTC TRBV6-5 . 16 . TRBJ2-5
CSVGVGVTNVLTF TGCAGCGTTGGGGTAGGGGTAACCAACGTCCTGACTTTC TRBV29-1 . 13 . TRBJ2-6
CASSLDSGTAYEQYF TGCGCCAGCAGCTTAGATTCCGGGACAGCGTACGAGCAGTACTTC TRBV5-1 . 15 TRBD1 TRBJ2-7
CAWSRSGSKYEQYF TGTGCCTGGAGCCGTTCTGGCAGCAAATACGAGCAGTACTTC TRBV30 . 14 . TRBJ2-7
CASSLDGGHGANVLTF TGCGCCAGCAGCTTGGATGGGGGGCACGGGGCCAACGTCCTGACTTTC TRBV5-1 . 16 . TRBJ2-6
CASSAPRAREAGANVLTF TGTGCCAGCAGCGCCCCCCGAGCTCGGGAGGCTGGGGCCAACGTCCTGACTTTC TRBV9 . 18 TRBD2 TRBJ2-6
CASSYGVGVYNYGYTF TGTGCCAGCAGTTACGGGGTTGGAGTTTATAACTATGGCTACACCTTC TRBV6-5 . 16 . TRBJ1-2
CAWTRTGTNTIYF TGTGCCTGGACCCGAACAGGGACAAACACCATATATTTT TRBV30 . 13 . TRBJ1-3
CAWSAGLAADEQFF TGTGCCTGGAGTGCTGGACTAGCGGCGGATGAGCAGTTCTTC TRBV30 few 14 TRBD2 TRBJ2-1
CASRVPRTGELFF TGTGCCAGCAGGGTCCCGAGGACCGGGGAGCTGTTTTTT TRBV28 few 13 . TRBJ2-2
CAWGDRPQETQYF TGTGCCTGGGGGGACAGGCCTCAAGAGACCCAGTACTTC TRBV30 . 13 TRBD1 TRBJ2-5
CASRPQKLAGRIVEQYF TGTGCCAGCAGACCCCAGAAACTAGCGGGGAGGATCGTTGAGCAGTACTTC TRBV28 . 17 TRBD2 TRBJ2-7
CASTQGAPDTQYF TGTGCCAGCACCCAGGGGGCCCCAGATACGCAGTATTTT TRBV27 once 13 TRBD1 TRBJ2-3
CASSPSGQGGQPQHF TGTGCCAGCAGTCCCTCGGGACAGGGGGGTCAGCCCCAGCATTTT TRBV6-5 . 15 TRBD1 TRBJ1-5
CASSLAPSFTEAFF TGTGCCAGCAGCTTAGCTCCTTCATTCACTGAAGCTTTCTTT TRBV7-2 few 14 . TRBJ1-1
CACSTGYEQYF TGTGCCTGCTCTACAGGATACGAGCAGTACTTC TRBV30 . 11 . TRBJ2-7
CSARSAQEAFF TGCAGTGCTAGATCGGCTCAGGAGGCTTTCTTT TRBV20-1 . 11 . TRBJ1-1
CASSLEQGWRTGELFF TGCGCCAGCAGCTTGGAACAGGGGTGGCGAACCGGGGAGCTGTTTTTT TRBV5-1 few 16 TRBD1 TRBJ2-2
CASSVDRVRSPLHF TGTGCCAGCAGCGTGGACAGGGTCAGGTCACCCCTCCACTTT TRBV7-9 . 14 TRBD1 TRBJ1-6